Listed here are 19 T cell receptor beta chains from one sample, sequenced in a study of Ad26.COV2.S vaccination and SARS-CoV-2 variants. Regarding treatment: 19 received Ad26.COV2.S at low or high dose, single or two shots; five or six received placebo; per-sample allocation not given. Collection of the samples took place on day 63 after the first injection of vaccine or placebo. Some clones are missing from TCRdb's copy, which holds only in-frame ones; the method was immunoSEQ multiplex PCR. The table has about 320,000 clones, around four fifths seen once. The material was peripheral blood, obtained in a trial of Ad26.COV2.S vaccine versus placebo. The receptors come from a person aged 18-65 years who received the Ad26.COV2.S COVID-19 vaccine or a placebo.

This sequence joins TRBV10-3 and TRBJ1-6; weak D call: TRBD1 (5 bases). V dropped 4 bases and J dropped 6 bases, with 7 bases sitting between them. This CDR3 has 13 residues. Germline V lookup: CDR1 ENHRY, CDR2 SYGVKD. CDR3 loop: CAISGDGNSPLHF. For the CDR3, the DNA is TGTGCCATCAGTGGGGACGGTAATTCACCCCTCCACTTT.

This clone was recorded once. The chain is built from TRBV5-1 and TRBJ2-5; 7 nucleotides agree with TRBD2. The CDR3 spans 15 residues. The ends lost 3 bases at V and 7 bases at J; junction bases unmatched: 12. Germline V gene lookup returns CDR1 SGHRS and CDR2 YFSETQ. The CDR3 region is CASSSSGLPPGTQYF. The CDR3 bases are TGCGCCAGCAGCTCGTCGGGACTACCACCCGGGACCCAGTACTTC.

The chain links TRBV28 to TRBJ2-2; D call uncertain. This CDR3 has 12 amino acids. Trimming removed 6 bases at V and 6 bases at J, with 8 bases between. The germline V gene has CDR1 MDHEN and CDR2 SYDVKM. The CDR3 protein is CASSRVPGELFF. The CDR3 DNA is TGTGCCAGCAGCCGGGTCCCCGGGGAGCTGTTTTTT.

The rearrangement joins TRBV7-9 to TRBJ1-1, with 7 bases aligning to TRBD1. CDR3 length: 14 residues. Trimming at V came to 4 bases and at J to 3 bases, leaving 5 bases not matched to a gene. Germline-derived CDR1 and CDR2 are SEHNR and FQNEAQ (reference sequence). The DNA of the CDR3 is TGTGCCAGCAGCTCCGGGACAGAGGACACTGAAGCTTTCTTT. Its translation: CASSSGTEDTEAFF.

The J gene is TRBJ2-5, the V gene TRBV3-1 (or the pseudogene TRBV3-2), with D perhaps matching TRBD2 (6 bases). The CDR3 loop spans 14 amino acids. Germline V gene lookup returns CDR1 LGHDT and CDR2 YNNKEL (reference sequence). The V and J ends lost 3 bases and 2 bases respectively, with 10 bases between them. This chain's CDR3 is CASSHTSGQETQYF. The CDR3 DNA follows: TGTGCCAGCAGCCACACCAGCGGGCAAGAGACCCAGTACTTC.

Comment on this clone: Other DNA sequences in the same sample also yield this CDR3. The chain joins TRBV11-2 to TRBJ2-2, with TRBD2 as a possible D gene (6 bases). The germline V gene has CDR1 SGHAT and CDR2 FQNNGV. The CDR3 runs to 20 residues. The V and J ends lost 0 bases and 6 bases respectively, with 26 bases between them. This chain's CDR3 is CASSLDWGIAGRGLSGELFF. The CDR3 DNA reads TGTGCCAGCAGCTTAGATTGGGGGATTGCGGGGCGGGGTCTCTCCGGGGAGCTGTTTTTT.

V is TRBV21-1 and J is TRBJ1-5; TRBD1 is the table's D call, not checked against the DNA. TRBV21-1 is an annotated pseudogene. The CDR3 consists of 14 residues. Here the CDR3 reads CASSEQETNQPQHF. Written as DNA, the CDR3 is TGTGCCAGCAGCGAACAGGAGACCAATCAGCCCCAGCATTTT.

The chain recombines TRBV5-5 with TRBJ2-3; 10 bases are a match to TRBD2. V lost 1 base and J lost 7; bases outside the gene matches: 3. Germline CDR1 is SGHKS and CDR2 is YYEKEE (reference sequence). The CDR3 has 14 residues. CDR3 residues: CASSLTSGEYTQYF. CDR3 sequence (DNA): TGTGCCAGCAGCTTGACTAGCGGGGAATATACGCAGTATTTT. The whole variable domain, remainder taken from reference TRBV5-5 and TRBJ2-3, is DAGVTQSPTHLIKTRGQQVTLRCSPISGHKSVSWYQQVLGQGPQFIFQYYEKEERGRGNFPDRFSARQFPNYSSELNVNALLLGDSALYLCASSLTSGEYTQYFGPGTRLTVL.

The chain links TRBV7-2 to TRBJ1-2; D call uncertain. Germline V CDR1 and CDR2: SGHTA, FQGNSA. Trimming took 0 bases from V and 8 from J, leaving 16 bases between them. The CDR3 is 15 residues long. In nucleotides, the CDR3 is TGTGCCAGCAGCTTAGCGCAGGACGGAGCAAGCGGCTACACCTTC. Amino acids: CASSLAQDGASGYTF.

The rearrangement joins TRBV19 to TRBJ2-3, with 13 bases lining up with TRBD2. Germline-derived CDR1 and CDR2 are LNHDA and SQIVND (reference sequence). V lost 4 bases, J lost 0 bases, and 7 bases stayed unmatched. The CDR3 runs 18 residues. In nucleotides, the CDR3 is TGTGCCAGTAGTACTACTAGCGGGGGGGCGACTAGCACAGATACGCAGTATTTT. This codes for CASSTTSGGATSTDTQYF.

The CDR3 reads CASSLVQKETQYF. Here the CDR3 DNA reads TGCGCCAGCAGCTTGGTCCAGAAAGAGACCCAGTACTTC. This chain joins TRBV5-1 and TRBJ2-5; D is unresolved. This CDR3 comprises 13 residues. Germline V gene sequence: CDR1 SGHRS, CDR2 YFSETQ. V lost 0 bases, J lost 3 bases, and 6 bases lay in between.

The V call is TRBV11-3, the J call TRBJ2-1; D is perhaps TRBD2 (6 bases). The germline gives CDR1 SGHNT, CDR2 YENEEA. V gave up 4 bases and J gave up 10 bases, with 11 bases separating them. This CDR3 has 12 amino acids. DNA for the CDR3: TGTGCCAGCAGCTCGACTGCGGGAGAGCAGTTCTTC. Protein product: CASSSTAGEQFF.

The chain combines TRBV24-1 with TRBJ1-2; tentative D call: TRBD1 (6 bases). There are 15 residues in the CDR3. The V and J ends lost 4 bases and 0 bases respectively, with 11 bases between them. The germline V gene encodes CDR1 KGHDR and CDR2 SFDVKD. This CDR3 reads CATSEAGHSNYGYTF. The DNA for the CDR3 is TGTGCCACCAGTGAGGCGGGACATTCTAACTATGGCTACACCTTC.

This clone appeared once. The V and J genes are TRBV25-1 and TRBJ2-3, with unresolved D. Germline loops: CDR1 MGHDK, CDR2 SYGVNS. V lost 6 bases to trimming and J lost 3 bases, with 13 bases between them. The CDR3 consists of 14 residues. CDR3 residues: CASSRTEATDTQYF. CDR3 coding DNA: TGTGCCAGCAGCCGGACCGAAGCAACAGATACGCAGTATTTT. The whole variable domain, filled in from reference TRBV25-1 and TRBJ2-3, reads EADIYQTPRYLVIGTGKKITLECSQTMGHDKMYWYQQDPGMELHLIHYSYGVNSTEKGDLSSESTVSRIRTEHFPLTLESARPSHTSQYLCASSRTEATDTQYFGPGTRLTVL.

The count of this clone is one. The chain employs TRBV28 and TRBJ1-6, with 7 bases identical to TRBD1. The CDR3 runs to 14 residues. V lost 5 bases to trimming and J lost 7 bases; unmatched junction nucleotides: 5. Germline V lookup: CDR1 MDHEN, CDR2 SYDVKM. The CDR3: CASSTGAGNSPLHF. The CDR3 region has the DNA TGTGCCAGCAGTACAGGGGCCGGGAATTCACCCCTCCACTTT. Variable domain in full (rest from reference TRBV28 and TRBJ1-6): DVKVTQSSRYLVKRTGEKVFLECVQDMDHENMFWYRQDPGLGLRLIYFSYDVKMKEKGDIPEGYSVSREKKERFSLILESASTNQTSMYLCASSTGAGNSPLHFGNGTRLTVT.

The rearrangement joins TRBV9 to TRBJ2-1; D is possibly TRBD1 (5 bases). Trimming took off 1 base at V and 9 bases at J, with 11 bases between the two ends. This CDR3 comprises 13 residues. Germline CDR1 SGDLS, CDR2 YYNGEE. CDR3 loop: CASSVKTGAEQFF. Written as DNA, the CDR3 is TGTGCCAGCAGCGTAAAAACAGGAGCTGAGCAGTTCTTC.

This sequence joins TRBV7-3 and TRBJ2-1; 9 nucleotides match TRBD1. The germline V gene encodes CDR1 SGHTA and CDR2 FQGTGA. This CDR3 has 14 residues. V shed 5 bases and J 4 bases; nucleotides not matched to a gene: 3. The CDR3 here is CASSPDRGYNEQFF. The CDR3 nucleotides read TGTGCCAGCAGCCCGGACAGGGGTTACAATGAGCAGTTCTTC.

The V gene is TRBV7-9, the J gene TRBJ1-6, with D possibly being TRBD1 (5 bases). The germline V gene has CDR1 SEHNR and CDR2 FQNEAQ (reference sequence). The CDR3 covers 13 residues. V lost 8 bases and J 13 bases, leaving 18 bases between the germline ends. The CDR3 DNA reads as TGTGCCAGCCAAAGGGGTCCAGTTAGCCCCCTCCACTTT. It translates to CASQRGPVSPLHF.

The J gene is TRBJ1-5, the V gene TRBV6-5, with 9 bases fitting TRBD1. This CDR3 has 15 residues. Germline-derived CDR1 and CDR2 are MNHEY and SVGAGI. The ends lost 6 bases at V and 0 bases at J; junction bases unmatched: 3. The CDR3 reads CASRQGAGSNQPQHF. In DNA, the CDR3 is TGTGCCAGCAGACAGGGGGCGGGTAGCAATCAGCCCCAGCATTTT.